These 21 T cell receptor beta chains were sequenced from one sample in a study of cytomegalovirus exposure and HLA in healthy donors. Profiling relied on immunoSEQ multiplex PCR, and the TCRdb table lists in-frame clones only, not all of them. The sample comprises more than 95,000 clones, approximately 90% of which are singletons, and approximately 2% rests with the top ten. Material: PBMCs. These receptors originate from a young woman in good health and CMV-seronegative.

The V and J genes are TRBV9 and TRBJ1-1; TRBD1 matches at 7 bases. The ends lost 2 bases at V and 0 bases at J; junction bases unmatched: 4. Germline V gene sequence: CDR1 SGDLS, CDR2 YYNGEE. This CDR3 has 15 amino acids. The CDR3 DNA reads TGTGCCAGCAGCGTCAGGGGACAGATGAACACTGAAGCTTTCTTT. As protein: CASSVRGQMNTEAFF.

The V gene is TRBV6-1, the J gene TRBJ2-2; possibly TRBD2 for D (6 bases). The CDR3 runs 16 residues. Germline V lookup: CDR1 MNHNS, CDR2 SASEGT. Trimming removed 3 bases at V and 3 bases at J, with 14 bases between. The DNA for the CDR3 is TGTGCCAGCAGTGAGTCGGGACTTAGCTACACCGGGGAGCTGTTTTTT. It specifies CASSESGLSYTGELFF.

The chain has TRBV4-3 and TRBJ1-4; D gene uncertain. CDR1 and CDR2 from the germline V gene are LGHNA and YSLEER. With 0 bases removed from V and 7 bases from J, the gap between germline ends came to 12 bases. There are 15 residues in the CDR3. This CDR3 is CASSQDARAGEKLFF. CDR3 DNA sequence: TGCGCCAGCAGCCAAGATGCCCGGGCGGGTGAAAAACTGTTTTTT.

Here the CDR3 reads CASRLATYQETQYF. The CDR3 nucleotides read TGTGCCAGCAGACTAGCGACTTACCAAGAGACCCAGTACTTC. The chain links TRBV2 to TRBJ2-5; 7 bases match TRBD2. The CDR3 has 14 amino acids. Germline CDR1 and CDR2: SNHLY and FYNNEI. V trimming: 6 bases; J trimming: 0 bases; junction bases outside the gene matches: 4.

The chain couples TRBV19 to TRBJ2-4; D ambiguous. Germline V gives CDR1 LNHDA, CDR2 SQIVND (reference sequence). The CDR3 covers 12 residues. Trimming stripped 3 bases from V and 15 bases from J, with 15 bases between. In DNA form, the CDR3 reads TGTGCCAGTAGTATTATAACTACTTCGTGGTACTTC. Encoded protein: CASSIITTSWYF.

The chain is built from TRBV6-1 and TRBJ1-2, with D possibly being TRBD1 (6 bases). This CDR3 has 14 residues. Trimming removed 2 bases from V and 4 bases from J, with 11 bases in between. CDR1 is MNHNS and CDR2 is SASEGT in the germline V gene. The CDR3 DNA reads TGTGCCAGCAGTGAAAACAGGGTCCGCTATGGCTACACCTTC. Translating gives CASSENRVRYGYTF.

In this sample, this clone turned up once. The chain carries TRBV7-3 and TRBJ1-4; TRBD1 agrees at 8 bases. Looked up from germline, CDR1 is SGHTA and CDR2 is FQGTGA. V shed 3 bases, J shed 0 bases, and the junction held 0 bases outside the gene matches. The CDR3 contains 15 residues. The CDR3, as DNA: TGTGCCAGCAGCTTGGACAGGGCAACTAATGAAAAACTGTTTTTT. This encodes CASSLDRATNEKLFF.

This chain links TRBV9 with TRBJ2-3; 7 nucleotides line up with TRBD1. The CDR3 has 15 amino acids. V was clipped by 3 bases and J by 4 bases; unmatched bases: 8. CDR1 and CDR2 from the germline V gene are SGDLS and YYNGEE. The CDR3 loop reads CASSGWGTVADTQYF. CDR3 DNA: TGTGCCAGCAGCGGTTGGGGGACAGTAGCAGATACGCAGTATTTT.

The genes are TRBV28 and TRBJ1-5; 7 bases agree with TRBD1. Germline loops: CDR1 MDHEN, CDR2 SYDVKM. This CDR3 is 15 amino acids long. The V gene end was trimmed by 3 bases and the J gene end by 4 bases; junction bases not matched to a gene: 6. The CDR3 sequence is CASSFTGAFNQPQHF. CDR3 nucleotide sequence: TGTGCCAGCAGTTTCACAGGGGCCTTTAATCAGCCCCAGCATTTT. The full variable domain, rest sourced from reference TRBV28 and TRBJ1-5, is DVKVTQSSRYLVKRTGEKVFLECVQDMDHENMFWYRQDPGLGLRLIYFSYDVKMKEKGDIPEGYSVSREKKERFSLILESASTNQTSMYLCASSFTGAFNQPQHFGDGTRLSIL.

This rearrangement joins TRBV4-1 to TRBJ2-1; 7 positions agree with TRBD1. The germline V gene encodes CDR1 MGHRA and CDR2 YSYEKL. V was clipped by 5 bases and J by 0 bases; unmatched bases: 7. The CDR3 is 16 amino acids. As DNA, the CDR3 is TGCGCCAGCAGCTCCCCGACAGGGAGCTCCTACAATGAGCAGTTCTTC. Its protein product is CASSSPTGSSYNEQFF.

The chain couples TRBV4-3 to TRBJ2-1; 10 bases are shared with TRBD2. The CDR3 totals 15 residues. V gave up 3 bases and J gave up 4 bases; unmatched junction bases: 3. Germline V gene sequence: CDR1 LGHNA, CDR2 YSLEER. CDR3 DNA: TGCGCCAGCAGCCAGGGGACTAGCGCATACAATGAGCAGTTCTTC. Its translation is CASSQGTSAYNEQFF.

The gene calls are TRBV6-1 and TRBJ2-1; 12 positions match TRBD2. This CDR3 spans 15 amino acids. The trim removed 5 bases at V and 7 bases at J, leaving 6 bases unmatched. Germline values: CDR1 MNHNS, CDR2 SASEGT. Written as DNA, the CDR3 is TGTGCCAGCAGTCCTCTAGCGGGAGGGCCTAATGAGCAGTTCTTC. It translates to CASSPLAGGPNEQFF.

The CDR3 protein is CASSESGTYEQYF. CDR3 in DNA: TGTGCCAGCAGTGAATCAGGGACCTACGAGCAGTACTTC. The chain employs TRBV6-1 and TRBJ2-7; D may be TRBD1 (5 bases). The V end lost 2 bases, the J end lost 2 bases, and 7 bases lay between the germline ends. The CDR3 totals 13 residues. Germline V gene lookup returns CDR1 MNHNS and CDR2 SASEGT.

CDR3 amino acids: CASCEAGADTQYF. As DNA, the CDR3 is TGCGCCAGCTGTGAAGCGGGGGCAGATACGCAGTATTTT. The V and J genes are TRBV5-1 and TRBJ2-3, with 8 bases that match TRBD2. Trimming at V came to 7 bases and at J to 4 bases, leaving 5 bases not matched to a gene. The CDR3 has 13 residues. CDR1 is SGHRS, CDR2 YFSETQ, per germline.

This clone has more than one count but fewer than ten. The CDR3 loop reads CASSHPGNYGYTF. The CDR3, as DNA: TGCGCCAGCAGCCATCCGGGGAACTATGGCTACACCTTC. This rearrangement joins TRBV4-3 to TRBJ1-2; unclear D gene. Germline-derived CDR1 and CDR2 are LGHNA and YSLEER. The V gene lost 3 bases and the J gene lost 2 bases, with 7 bases spanning the gap. The CDR3 loop spans 13 amino acids.

In DNA, the CDR3 is TGTGCCAGCAGCGTAGCAGGGGTTGGGGCCACTGAAGCTTTCTTT. It translates to CASSVAGVGATEAFF. The genes are TRBV9 and TRBJ1-1, with D perhaps matching TRBD1 (6 bases). V was pared by 0 bases and J by 4 bases, with 13 bases between. CDR1 and CDR2 from the germline V gene are SGDLS and YYNGEE. The CDR3 length is 15 residues.

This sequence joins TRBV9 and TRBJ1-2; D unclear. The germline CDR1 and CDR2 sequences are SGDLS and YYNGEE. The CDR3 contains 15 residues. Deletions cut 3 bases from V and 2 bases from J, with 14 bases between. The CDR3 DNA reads TGTGCCAGCAGCGCTAGAGACGGGGAAAACTATGGCTACACCTTC. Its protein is CASSARDGENYGYTF. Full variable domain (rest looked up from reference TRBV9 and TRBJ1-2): DSGVTQTPKHLITATGQRVTLRCSPRSGDLSVYWYQQSLDQGLQFLIQYYNGEERAKGNILERFSAQQFPDLHSELNLSSLELGDSALYFCASSARDGENYGYTFGSGTRLTVV.

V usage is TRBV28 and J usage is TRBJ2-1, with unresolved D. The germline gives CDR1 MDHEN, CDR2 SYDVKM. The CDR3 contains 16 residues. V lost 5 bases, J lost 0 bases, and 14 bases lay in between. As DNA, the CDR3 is TGTGCCAGCAGTCCTTCACTTCTTAGCTCCTACAATGAGCAGTTCTTC. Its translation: CASSPSLLSSYNEQFF.

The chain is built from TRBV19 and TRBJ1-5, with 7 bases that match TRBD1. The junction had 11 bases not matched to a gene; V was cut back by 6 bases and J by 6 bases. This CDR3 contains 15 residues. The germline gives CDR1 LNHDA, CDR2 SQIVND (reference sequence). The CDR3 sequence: CASRSETGSVQPQHF. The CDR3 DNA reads TGTGCCAGTAGGTCGGAGACAGGGTCGGTTCAGCCCCAGCATTTT.

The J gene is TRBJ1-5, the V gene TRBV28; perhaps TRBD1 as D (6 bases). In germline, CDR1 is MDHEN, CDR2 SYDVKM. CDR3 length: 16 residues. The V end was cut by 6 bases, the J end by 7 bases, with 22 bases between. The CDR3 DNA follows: TGTGCCAGCAGCCTAGGGGGGGGCGCGGTATTCCAGCCCCAGCATTTT. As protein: CASSLGGGAVFQPQHF.

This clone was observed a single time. CDR3 loop: CASNIQGAGEQYF. The CDR3 nucleotides read TGTGCCAGCAATATACAGGGGGCGGGCGAGCAGTACTTC. The chain recombines TRBV6-5 with TRBJ2-7; 9 positions agree with TRBD1. Looked up from germline, CDR1 is MNHEY and CDR2 is SVGAGI. With V trimmed by 7 bases and J by 6 bases, 7 bases remained unmatched. This CDR3 comprises 13 residues.